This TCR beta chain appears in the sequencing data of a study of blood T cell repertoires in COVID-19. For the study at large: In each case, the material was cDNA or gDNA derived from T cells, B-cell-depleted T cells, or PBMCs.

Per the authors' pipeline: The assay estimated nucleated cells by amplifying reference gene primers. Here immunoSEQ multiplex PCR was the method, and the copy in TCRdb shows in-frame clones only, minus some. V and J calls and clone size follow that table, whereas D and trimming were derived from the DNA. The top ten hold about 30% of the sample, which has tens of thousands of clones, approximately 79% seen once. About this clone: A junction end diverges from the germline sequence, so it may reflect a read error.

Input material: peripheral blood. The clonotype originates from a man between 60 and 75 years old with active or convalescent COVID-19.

The CDR3 DNA follows: TGTGCCAGCTCCCCACTTACAGGGGCTGACTATGGCTACACCTTC. It is translated as CASSPLTGADYGYTF. The chain links TRBV18 to TRBJ1-2, with 7 bases matching TRBD1. Germline assignment: CDR1 KGHSH and CDR2 LQKENI. There are 15 residues in the CDR3.